This T cell receptor (beta chain) was identified in a study of blood T cell repertoires in COVID-19. Study background: There were acute and convalescent COVID-19 samples, and they came from the United States, Italy and Spain. PBMCs, B-cell-depleted T cells, or T cells provided the cDNA or gDNA that made up the material.

Authors' processing steps: Reference gene primers were amplified, and this amplification served to estimate nucleated cell counts. Some clones are missing from TCRdb's copy, which holds only in-frame ones; the method was immunoSEQ multiplex PCR. The V and J calls and the clone size are those of that table, but D and trimming were determined from the DNA. The profile shows 70,000 to 80,000 clones, approximately 80% of them singletons. The J segment lost 8 bases and the V segment lost 4 bases, leaving 2 bases of the junction unmatched. Looked up from germline, CDR1 is LGHDT and CDR2 is YNNKEL (reference sequence). CDR3 length equals 13 residues.

Sample: peripheral blood. This receptor was taken from a man aged 50-60 years with acute or convalescent COVID-19. This rearrangement joins TRBV3-1 (or the pseudogene TRBV3-2) to TRBJ1-6, with 7 bases matching TRBD1. The CDR3 DNA sequence: TGTGCCAGCAGCCCTCAGGGGGATTCACCCCTCCACTTT. Translation: CASSPQGDSPLHF.